Below, one TCR beta chain is given with its context. The antigen this receptor binds is unknown. No base quality information exists; no much larger clone differs at one position. Profiling of TCR beta VDJ combinations and CDR3 sequences used genomic DNA as the template. An Illumina HiSeq 2000 was used for TCR repertoire sequencing. In the original analysis: TRBV/TRBJ rearrangement plots, CDR3 size and DJ length profiles, and Simpson's diversity index were used to assess repertoires. The most abundant DNA sequence in the deep sequencing data was taken as the immunodominant clone. CDR3 amino acid sequences were screened for sharing across subjects and compared with published repertoires and the VDJdb database. TCRdb reprocessed the public reads (quality trimming at Q25 with fastp, clone calling with MiXCR) and kept in-frame beta chains. A single entry per CDR3 protein holds the most common genes and DNA from its merged rows. For this entry, the V and J calls and clone size follow TCRdb and not the study's own pipeline. The sample data list roughly 170,000 distinct CDR3 sequences, and nearly 50% of these were observed just once. The top ten clones comprise 13% of the sample.

Flow cytometry had shown CD8+CD57+ cell expansion in the patients selected for sequencing. All patients had severe acquired aplastic anemia diagnosed by International Study of Aplastic Anemia and Agranulocytosis and Camitta criteria. Patients had received no therapy at the time of blood sampling. In the study, sorted CD4+ and CD8+ blood T cells from patients with severe aplastic anemia and from healthy subjects underwent deep sequencing of TCR repertoires. Patients were enrolled under clinicaltrials.gov protocols 00001620, 01623167, 00001397, 00071045, 00081523 and 00961064 in the USA. Ficoll-Paque density gradient centrifugation was used to isolate peripheral blood mononuclear cells. Before DNA was extracted, CD4+ and CD8+ T cells were sorted using either FACS or magnetic beads. The sample is drawn from a study of CD8+CD57+ T cells in acquired aplastic anemia listed by TCRdb under 2018. For the study in its entirety: Extracted DNA from sorted CD4+ and CD8+ cells averaged about 3.4 ug, ranging from about 0.2 to 30 ug. CD8+CD57+ expansion was defined as frequency above the mean frequency observed in healthy subjects.

Summary of the overall study and its limitations: Although under 35 CD8+ CDR3 sequences were shared by patients and controls, these sequences appeared highly expressed in patients and within the immunodominant clones of patients. Patients and healthy controls showed no significant difference in CD8+ Simpson's diversity (P=0.060).

The TCR originated in a human donor with aplastic anemia. Sequenced sample: sorted CD4+, CD8+, or CD8+CD57+ T cells (not recorded which) from PBMCs.

Here is the DNA: TGTGCCAGTAATGACCGGTGGGGAGGCAATCAGCCCCAGCATTTT. This sequence encodes CASNDRWGGNQPQHF. Recombination linked TRBV19 to TRBJ1-5; there is no confident call for the D gene. From a lookup of the germline V gene (reference sequence), CDR1 and CDR2 are LNHDA and SQIVND. V is pared back by 7 bases and J by 2 bases, with 15 bases lying between the germline termini. The CDR3, cysteine through phenylalanine, is 15 amino acids long. Only the CDR3 DNA stays, 45 bases, in frame from base 1.